The 14 T cell receptor beta chains in this list originate from one sample, sequenced in a study of T cells in Graves' hyperthyroidism and ophthalmopathy. TCR beta CDR3 region amplification was performed from RNA transcripts. HTBI primers were employed in a first-round RT-PCR of the TCR CDR3. TCRdb re-derived calls from the multiplex PCR reads in MiXCR, one entry per CDR3 protein. The table records hundreds of thousands of distinct CDR3 sequences, around 15% of them present only once. The sample consisted of blood. The receptor set was obtained from a woman in her thirties or forties with Graves' hyperthyroidism.

This clonotype was picked up many times. The V and J genes are TRBV30 and TRBJ1-4; 7 bases map to TRBD1. Trimming removed 7 bases from V and 7 bases from J; junction bases left unmatched: 12. Germline V CDR1 and CDR2: GTSNPN, SVGIG (reference sequence). CDR3 size: 14 residues. CDR3: CASTVAQGSEKLFF. The CDR3 region has the DNA TGTGCCTCTACTGTGGCACAGGGGAGTGAAAAACTGTTTTTT.

There are many counts of this clonotype. The chain combines TRBV11-2 with TRBJ2-5; D remains unclear. The CDR3 sequence is 13 residues long. Germline lookup yields CDR1 SGHAT and CDR2 FQNNGV. Trimming removed 4 bases at V and 4 bases at J, with 10 bases between. DNA for the CDR3: TGTGCCAGCAGCTCCTCAGGATTAGAGACCCAGTACTTC. Translation: CASSSSGLETQYF.

The sample holds a few counts of this clonotype. Compared with germline, one end of the junction differs, possibly owing to a read error. The chain employs TRBV6-2 or TRBV6-3 and TRBJ1-6, with D possibly being TRBD1 (5 bases). The germline CDR1 and CDR2 sequences are MNHEY and SVGEGT. CDR3 length equals 14 residues. The CDR3 reads CASIRDRSNSPLHF. In DNA, the CDR3 is TGTGCTAGCATCCGGGACCGAAGTAATTCACCCCTCCACTTT.

This CDR3 is CASSRQGGVQPQHF. The CDR3 DNA follows: TGTGCCAGCAGTCGACAGGGGGGTGTTCAGCCCCAGCATTTT. The chain recombines TRBV2 with TRBJ1-5, with 9 bases lining up with TRBD1. The junction had 5 bases not matched to a gene; V was cut back by 5 bases and J by 6 bases. The CDR3 length is 14 residues. Germline assignment: CDR1 SNHLY and CDR2 FYNNEI.

This clonotype has a count of ten or more. The V gene is TRBV20-1, the J gene TRBJ2-7, with a possible D match to TRBD1 (6 bases). V was pared by 0 bases and J by 3 bases, with 9 bases between. This CDR3 is 13 amino acids long. The germline gives CDR1 DFQATT, CDR2 SNEGSKA (reference sequence). CDR3 coding DNA: TGCAGTGCTAGAGATCGGACAGACTACGAGCAGTACTTC. Translating gives CSARDRTDYEQYF.

This clonotype appeared many times. This chain uses TRBV29-1 with TRBJ2-3, with 12 positions matching TRBD2. Trimming at V came to 2 bases and at J to 5 bases, leaving 5 bases not matched to a gene. Germline-derived CDR1 and CDR2 are SQVTM and ANQGSEA. CDR3 size: 15 residues. The CDR3 sequence is CSVELAGGPGDTQYF. CDR3 nucleotides: TGCAGCGTTGAACTAGCGGGAGGGCCGGGAGATACGCAGTATTTT.

This clonotype occurred many times. The chain uses TRBV18 and TRBJ2-1; no definite D call. Germline V CDR1 and CDR2: KGHSH, LQKENI. The V end lost 3 bases, the J end lost 8 bases, and 14 bases lay between the germline ends. This CDR3 has 14 residues. The CDR3 loop is CASSPPPTADEQFF. The CDR3 region has the DNA TGTGCCAGCTCACCTCCTCCGACCGCCGATGAGCAGTTCTTC. The entire variable domain, with the rest obtained from reference TRBV18 and TRBJ2-1, is as follows: NAGVMQNPRHLVRRRGQEARLRCSPMKGHSHVYWYRQLPEEGLKFMVYLQKENIIDESGMPKERFSAEFPKEGPSILRIQQVVRGDSAAYFCASSPPPTADEQFFGPGTRLTVL.

The table lists this clonotype with a few counts. The genes are TRBV27 and TRBJ2-5; tentatively, D is TRBD1 (6 bases). The length of the CDR3 is 14 residues. The V end lost 3 bases, the J end lost 4 bases, and 12 bases lay between the germline ends. Germline V gene sequence: CDR1 MNHEY, CDR2 SMNVEV (reference sequence). CDR3 amino acids: CASSLLAGVETQYF. The CDR3 DNA sequence: TGTGCCAGCAGTTTGTTGGCAGGGGTAGAGACCCAGTACTTC.

The V gene is TRBV5-1, the J gene TRBJ2-1, with 10 bases lining up with TRBD1. V dropped 4 bases and J dropped 6; count of bases not matched to a gene: 7. The CDR3 is 15 amino acids. Looked up from germline, CDR1 is SGHRS and CDR2 is YFSETQ. The CDR3 spells CASSGRTGGPNEQFF. CDR3 nucleotide sequence: TGCGCCAGCAGCGGGAGGACAGGGGGTCCCAATGAGCAGTTCTTC. The variable domain in full, with the rest retrieved from reference TRBV5-1 and TRBJ2-1, is KAGVTQTPRYLIKTRGQQVTLSCSPISGHRSVSWYQQTPGQGLQFLFEYFSETQRNKGNFPGRFSGRQFSNSRSEMNVSTLELGDSALYLCASSGRTGGPNEQFFGPGTRLTVL.

This clonotype was observed a few times. The rearrangement uses TRBV12-3 or TRBV12-4 and TRBJ2-2; TRBD1 aligns across 10 bases. This CDR3 comprises 15 residues. V was pared by 6 bases and J by 7 bases, with 8 bases of the junction left unmatched. The CDR3 nucleotides are TGTGCCAGCAGCATACCGGGACAGGGGTTCGGGGAGCTGTTTTTT. This encodes CASSIPGQGFGELFF.

This clonotype was observed a few times. The chain combines TRBV2 with TRBJ2-3; 12 bases line up with TRBD2. This CDR3 is 15 amino acids long. Germline trimming cut 7 bases from V and 1 base from J; bases unmatched to any gene: 3. Germline CDR1 is SNHLY and CDR2 is FYNNEI. CDR3 sequence: CASNGLAGRTDTQYF. As DNA, the CDR3 is TGTGCCAGCAATGGACTAGCGGGACGCACAGATACGCAGTATTTT.

This clonotype has at least ten counts. This rearrangement joins TRBV18 to TRBJ2-7; 10 nucleotides agree with TRBD2. Trimming at V came to 5 bases and at J to 2 bases, leaving 3 bases not matched to a gene. This CDR3 comprises 14 residues. Looked up from germline, CDR1 is KGHSH and CDR2 is LQKENI. The CDR3 loop is CASSSLAGTYEQYF. The CDR3 coding sequence is TGTGCCAGCTCATCACTAGCGGGAACCTACGAGCAGTACTTC.

This clonotype was recorded at least ten times. The CDR3 loop is CASSLGTSAAYEQYF. CDR3 nucleotide sequence: TGCGCCAGCAGCCTCGGGACTAGCGCTGCCTACGAGCAGTACTTC. This chain links TRBV5-1 with TRBJ2-7; 10 bases are shared with TRBD2. Germline V CDR1 and CDR2: SGHRS, YFSETQ. The J segment lost 2 bases and the V segment lost 4 bases, leaving 6 bases of the junction unmatched. This CDR3 has 15 residues.

This clonotype appeared many times. The chain is built from TRBV30 and TRBJ1-1; 7 positions agree with TRBD1. The V gene's germline CDR1 is GTSNPN and CDR2 SVGIG (reference sequence). With 3 bases clipped from V and 4 bases from J, the junction kept 11 bases outside the gene matches. This CDR3 spans 15 amino acids. This CDR3 is CAWSARDRDSTEAFF. DNA of the CDR3: TGTGCCTGGAGCGCCCGTGACAGGGATAGCACTGAAGCTTTCTTT.